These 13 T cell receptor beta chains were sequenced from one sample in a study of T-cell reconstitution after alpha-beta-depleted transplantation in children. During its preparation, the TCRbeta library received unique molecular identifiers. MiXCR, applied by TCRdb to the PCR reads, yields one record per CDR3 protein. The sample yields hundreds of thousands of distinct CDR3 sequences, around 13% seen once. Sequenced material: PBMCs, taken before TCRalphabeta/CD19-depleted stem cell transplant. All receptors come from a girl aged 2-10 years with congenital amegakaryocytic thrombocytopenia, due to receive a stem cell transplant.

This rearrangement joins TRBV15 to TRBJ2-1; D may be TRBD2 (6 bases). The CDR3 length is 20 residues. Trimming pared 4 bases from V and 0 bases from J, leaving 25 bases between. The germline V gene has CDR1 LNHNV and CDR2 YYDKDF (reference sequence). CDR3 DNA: TGTGCCACCAGCATTCCGCCGGGCATTAAGGGGCGGGGCTCCTACAATGAGCAGTTCTTC. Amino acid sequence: CATSIPPGIKGRGSYNEQFF.

Here the CDR3 reads CSALQGAGNTEAFF. The CDR3 DNA is TGCAGTGCTCTCCAGGGGGCGGGGAACACTGAAGCTTTCTTT. This chain connects TRBV20-1 to TRBJ1-1; 8 bases match TRBD1. Trimming removed 5 bases from V and 1 base from J; junction bases left unmatched: 6. Germline V gene lookup returns CDR1 DFQATT and CDR2 SNEGSKA (reference sequence). CDR3 size: 14 residues.

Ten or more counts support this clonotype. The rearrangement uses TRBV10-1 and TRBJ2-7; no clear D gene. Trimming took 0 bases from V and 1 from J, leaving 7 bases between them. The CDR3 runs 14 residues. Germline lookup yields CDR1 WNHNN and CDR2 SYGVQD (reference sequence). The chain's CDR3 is CASSESPESYEQYF. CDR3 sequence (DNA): TGCGCCAGCAGTGAGTCACCGGAATCCTACGAGCAGTACTTC.

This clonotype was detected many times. Here the CDR3 reads CASSTAGGGTDTQYF. The CDR3 nucleotides read TGTGCCAGCAGCACCGCAGGGGGAGGCACAGATACGCAGTATTTT. The chain is built from TRBV7-2 and TRBJ2-3; the match to TRBD1 covers 7 bases. The CDR3 spans 15 residues. V lost 5 bases, J lost 1 base, and 6 bases stayed unmatched. CDR1 is SGHTA and CDR2 is FQGNSA in the germline V gene.

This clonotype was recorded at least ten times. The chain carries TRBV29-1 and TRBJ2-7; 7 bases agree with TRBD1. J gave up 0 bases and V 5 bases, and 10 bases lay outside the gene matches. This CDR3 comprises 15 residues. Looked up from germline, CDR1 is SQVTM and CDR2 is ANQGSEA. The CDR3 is CSVKSGQASSYEQYF. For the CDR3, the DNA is TGCAGCGTTAAGTCAGGACAGGCTAGCTCCTACGAGCAGTACTTC.

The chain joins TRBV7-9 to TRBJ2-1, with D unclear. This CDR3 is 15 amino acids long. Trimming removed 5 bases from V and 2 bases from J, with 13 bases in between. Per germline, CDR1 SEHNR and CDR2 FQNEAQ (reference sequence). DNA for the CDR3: TGTGCCAGCAGCCGTTGGTCTGTACCCTACAATGAGCAGTTCTTC. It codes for CASSRWSVPYNEQFF.

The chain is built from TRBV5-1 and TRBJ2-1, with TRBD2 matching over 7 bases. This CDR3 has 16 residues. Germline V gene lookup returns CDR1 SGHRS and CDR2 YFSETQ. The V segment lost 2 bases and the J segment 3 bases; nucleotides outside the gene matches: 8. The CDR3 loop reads CASSFVGLAVYNEQFF. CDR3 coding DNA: TGCGCCAGCAGCTTCGTGGGTCTAGCGGTCTACAATGAGCAGTTCTTC.

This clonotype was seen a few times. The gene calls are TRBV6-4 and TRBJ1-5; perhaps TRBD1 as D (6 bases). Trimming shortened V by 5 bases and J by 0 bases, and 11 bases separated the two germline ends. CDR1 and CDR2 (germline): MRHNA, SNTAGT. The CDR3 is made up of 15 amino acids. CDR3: CASSNRVGSNQPQHF. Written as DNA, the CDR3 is TGTGCCAGCAGTAACAGGGTGGGTAGCAATCAGCCCCAGCATTTT.

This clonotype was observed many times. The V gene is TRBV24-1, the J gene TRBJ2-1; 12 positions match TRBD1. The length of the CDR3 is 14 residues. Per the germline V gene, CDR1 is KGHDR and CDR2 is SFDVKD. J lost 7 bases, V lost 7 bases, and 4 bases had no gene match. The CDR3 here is CATRGTGGENEQFF. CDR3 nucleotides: TGTGCCACCAGGGGGACAGGGGGCGAAAATGAGCAGTTCTTC.

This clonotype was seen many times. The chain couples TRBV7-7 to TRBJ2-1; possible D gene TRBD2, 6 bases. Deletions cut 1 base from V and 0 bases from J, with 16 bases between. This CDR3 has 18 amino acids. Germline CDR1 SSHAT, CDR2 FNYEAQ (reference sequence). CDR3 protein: CASSLELGRGSSYNEQFF. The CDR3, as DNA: TGTGCCAGCAGCTTAGAGTTAGGACGGGGGAGCTCCTACAATGAGCAGTTCTTC.

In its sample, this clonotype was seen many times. This chain's CDR3 is CSASAGGNQPQHF. The CDR3 DNA is TGCAGTGCTAGTGCCGGGGGCAATCAGCCCCAGCATTTT. V gene TRBV20-1 combines with J gene TRBJ1-5, with unresolved D. V was clipped by 3 bases and J by 2 bases, with 8 bases between them. The CDR3 runs 13 residues. Per the germline V gene, CDR1 is DFQATT and CDR2 is SNEGSKA (reference sequence).

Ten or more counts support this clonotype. The CDR3 DNA follows: TGTGCCAGCAGTGAAGCGCGATACACTGAAGCTTTCTTT. Amino acid sequence: CASSEARYTEAFF. The chain links TRBV6-1 to TRBJ1-1; D gene ambiguous. This CDR3 contains 13 residues. CDR1 and CDR2 (germline): MNHNS, SASEGT. Trimming removed 0 bases from V and 3 bases from J, with 5 bases in between.

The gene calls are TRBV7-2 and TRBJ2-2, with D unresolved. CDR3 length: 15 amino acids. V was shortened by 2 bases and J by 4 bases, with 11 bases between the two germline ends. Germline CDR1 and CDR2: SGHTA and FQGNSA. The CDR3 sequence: CASSLLRRLTGELFF. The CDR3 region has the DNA TGTGCCAGCAGCTTATTACGGAGACTCACCGGGGAGCTGTTTTTT.